This T cell receptor beta chain comes out of a study of cytomegalovirus exposure and HLA in healthy donors listed by TCRdb under 2017. As for the study more broadly: In an earlier analysis of some 550 of the donors, roughly 300 Gb of sequence data and 90 million to 120 million unique TCR beta sequences from about 190 million T cells were reported. Roughly 300 gigabases of sequencing data and 78 million or so unique TCR sequences were included in an early release covering under 650 HLA-typed donors. Of the roughly 400 genotyped donors, less than 90% were placed in the genetic ancestry cluster associated with self-reported Caucasian donors. The aim of the study was to test whether cataloging public T cell receptors could identify signatures of past pathogen exposure. The study used immunosequencing to profile the T cell repertoires of around 600 subjects and linked those repertoires to cytomegalovirus serostatus. A separate validation cohort of roughly 130 different subjects was used in addition to the approximately 700-subject first cohort. To predict cytomegalovirus infection status, the study combined high-throughput TCR immunosequencing, statistical association of individual TCRs with disease status, and machine learning. In a later analysis, previously published TCR beta repertoires from 670 or so donors were re-analyzed and high-resolution HLA genotyping was added so that TCR occurrence patterns could be studied. Rather than drawing on any new phenotypic data, the later analysis identified candidate immune exposures from TCR beta sequences and the way those sequences occurred across donors. An earlier analysis of around 580 of the donors used high-throughput TCR beta sequencing to judge whether each TCR beta V gene segment behaved as functional or pseudogenic. Donor age, sex, ethnicity and CMV serostatus were collected together with the repertoire data. A later genetic analysis took genome-wide SNP genotypes for 398 of the 666 donors and used that subset as a discovery cohort. Every repertoire in the discovery cohort had been generated on one and the same sequencing platform. HLA typing covered class I and class II loci at four-digit resolution. Typing coverage differed by locus: A, B, C, DRB1 and DQB1 were typed in roughly 629-630 donors, DQA1 in 522, DPA1 in around 600, and DPB1 in just under 490. Four or five DR-DQ haplotypes were handled as single units for association and clustering because linkage in the cohort was strong. Among a few hundred genotyped donors of the cohort, an average of 235,054 unique TCR beta nucleotide sequences were sequenced per donor, around 18% of them non-productive. Overall study outcomes, separate from this receptor: Most TCR sequences were seen in very few donors, while some public TCRs were found in many individuals. The only immune exposure information available for the cohort was CMV serostatus. Specific HLA alleles were associated with 15,000 to 20,000 TCR beta sequences at a false discovery rate of 0.05 in a later analysis. In a later genetic analysis, a missense DCLRE1C variant was associated with V-gene and J-gene trimming of TCR beta chains, and the association was replicated in an independent cohort. In an earlier analysis of approximately 590 of the donors, most TCR beta V segments were observed in productive rearrangements about 87% or about 30% of the time, broadly matching IMGT annotations. Assigning TCR associations to individual alleles was difficult when HLA alleles, especially DR and DQ, strongly co-occurred. In this cohort, only TCR beta chains were sequenced, and detectable features were limited by the absence of alpha or paired-chain data. The authors suggested that the approach could potentially be extended to other disease states and immunological phenotypes. Because the 87-base-pair reads could not distinguish some IMGT-functional V segments, including TRBV6-2 and TRBV6-3, those segments were excluded. Three of the identified cytomegalovirus-associated TCR beta chains were confirmed in vitro to be specific for cytomegalovirus antigens. A later analysis found that TCR association rates varied across HLA loci, with DRB1 alleles showing the most associated TCRs and HLA-C alleles the fewest. HLA typing was unavailable for some donors at each locus, so association tests used only the typed subset. Compared with equally common non-associated chains, HLA-associated TCR beta chains in a later analysis were more clonally expanded and had lower generation probabilities. The earlier analysis of a few hundred of the donors excluded roughly 16 rarely observed V segments, including chromosome 9 orphons, because counts were too low. In a later genetic analysis, fewer N-insertions in productive TCRs were reported among donors in an Asian-associated ancestry cluster than the roughly 670-donor mean. Cytomegalovirus status was reported to be diagnosed by the classifier with high specificity and sensitivity in both the original and validation cohorts. Correlated functional status among segregating V segments might reflect linkage disequilibrium, but an unknown experimental factor could not be ruled out. The sequencing pipeline was judged likely to have produced a cluster of highly shared sequence variants as a technical artifact. Roughly uniform sequencing depth across donors was assumed in presence/absence analyses, although this assumption may not hold. A further reported finding was that TCR beta sequences accurately predicted the HLA-A and HLA-B alleles for most subjects in the first cohort. In a later analysis, most CMV-associated TCR beta chains were found to appear HLA-restricted, with HLA associations seemingly driven largely by CMV exposure. In a later analysis, several top co-occurrence clusters were reported to appear linked to parvovirus B19, influenza, CMV and Epstein-Barr virus. The study gave a list of 150 to 200 TCR beta chains associated with cytomegalovirus.

This clone was observed a single time. The clone's antigen remains unknown. Nothing much larger sits one base from this clone, and base qualities are not available. The cohort was made up of 666 healthy bone marrow donors. At the time of sampling, all cohort members were nominally healthy, though unrecorded immune exposures were likely present. The donor was CMV seronegative and was included in the group of about 400 seronegative cohort members. A peripheral blood sample was collected from each donor, and TCR beta sequencing was performed on peripheral blood mononuclear cells. The Qiagen DNeasy Blood Extraction Kit was used to extract genomic DNA from the blood cell samples. Libraries were prepared through the immunoSEQ multiplex PCR assay. For the multiplex PCR, a mixture combining 60 forward primers for TCR Vbeta segments and 13 reverse primers for TCR Jbeta segments was used. A multiplex PCR assay on genomic DNA amplified the CDR3 region of rearranged TCR beta genes. On the Illumina HiSeq System, the amplified TCR beta libraries were sequenced as 87-base-pair reads. Concerning the study's data processing: A later analysis counted 75 million to 100 million unique TCR beta chains across the 600 to 850 repertoires, and around 9.9 million of these chains were shared by at least two donors. Raw reads were error-corrected and collapsed into unique sequences with a nearest-neighbor algorithm that merged closely related sequences to remove PCR and sequencing errors. To assign V, D and J gene segments, CDR3 sequences were aligned to IMGT reference sequences. For a sequence to be retained, a match of at least six nucleotides was required to both a V gene segment and a J gene segment. Rearrangements were classified as productive when the CDR3 lacked stop codons and remained in frame with V and J, and all other rearrangements were classified as non-productive. CDR3 was defined by IMGT convention, running from the second conserved V-encoded cysteine to the conserved J-encoded phenylalanine. Sequences without an unambiguous match to a single V gene segment were excluded from the earlier analysis of approximately 600 of the donors. In an earlier analysis of almost 600 of the donors, a V segment was called functional when productive rearrangements were above 56.7%, and segregating when the standard deviation between donors exceeded 5%. A statistical classification framework was built to diagnose cytomegalovirus status from the catalog of TCR beta chain sequences. A later analysis assigned V and J genes by comparing TCR nucleotide sequences with IMGT/GENE-DB human TR gene sequences. In a later analysis, CDR3 sequences and most-parsimonious VDJ recombination scenarios were assigned using the TCRdist pipeline. A later analysis defined each TCR beta chain by its CDR3 amino acid sequence plus V-gene family, and excluded reads lacking a unique V-gene family. A later analysis removed roughly 590 highly shared, low-generation-probability nucleotide sequences to deal with suspected cross-contamination and a sequencing artifact. In a later analysis, a clonal expansion index was calculated for each public chain from normalized within-repertoire ranks of inferred template counts. Generation probabilities in a later analysis came from a VDJ recombination model fitted to out-of-frame rearrangements, and those results were checked against IGoR. In a later analysis, hypergeometric tests were used to score TCR-TCR, TCR-HLA and TCR-CMV co-occurrence, with a repertoire-size bias correction applied to TCR pairs. A later analysis estimated false discovery rates by permuting HLA or CMV assignments 20 times. In a later analysis, co-occurring TCRs were grouped using DBSCAN, with TCRdist sequence similarity added in when clustering inside HLA-allele-positive subsets. Repertoires with fewer than 30,000 or more than 120,000 public chains, plus five repertoires with anomalous nucleotide sharing, were excluded from co-occurrence clustering. TCRdb holds this immuneACCESS table with in-frame rearrangements only. Some clones are missing; in checked studies, unresolved V genes explain under half, and the rest has no known cause. Clonal size and the V and J genes are those of that table, whereas D and trimming came from the DNA. This sample has about 90,000 clones in its table, and 50% to 75% of those were observed once. 3.5% to 4.5% of the sample lies in the top ten.

CDR1 and CDR2 were assigned from the germline V gene (reference sequence) as LNHDA and SQIVND. From the cysteine through the phenylalanine, the CDR3 covers 16 amino acids. The sequence is cut down to CDR3 DNA, 48 bases in frame from base 1. The junction shows trimming of 4 bases on V and 0 bases on J, plus 15 bases between the germline ends. The receptor comes from a man aged 25 to 40 in good health and CMV-seronegative. The source material was PBMCs. This sequence uses TRBV19 and TRBJ1-1; a weak D assignment points to TRBD1 (5 bases agree). The CDR3 protein is CASSTQQVFMNTEAFF. The base sequence is TGTGCCAGTAGTACTCAACAGGTTTTCATGAACACTGAAGCTTTCTTT.